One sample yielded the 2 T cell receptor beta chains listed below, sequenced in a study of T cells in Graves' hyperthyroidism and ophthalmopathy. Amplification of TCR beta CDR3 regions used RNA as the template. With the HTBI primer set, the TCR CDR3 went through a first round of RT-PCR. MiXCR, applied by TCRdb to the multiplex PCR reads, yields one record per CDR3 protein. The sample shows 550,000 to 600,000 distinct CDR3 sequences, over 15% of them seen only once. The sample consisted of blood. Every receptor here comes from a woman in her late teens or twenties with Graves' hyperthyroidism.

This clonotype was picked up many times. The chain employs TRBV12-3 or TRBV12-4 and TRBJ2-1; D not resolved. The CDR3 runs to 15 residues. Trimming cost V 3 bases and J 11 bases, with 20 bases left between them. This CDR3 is CASSFSDALRPKQFF. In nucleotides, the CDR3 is TGTGCCAGCAGTTTTTCCGACGCTCTTAGGCCGAAGCAGTTCTTC.

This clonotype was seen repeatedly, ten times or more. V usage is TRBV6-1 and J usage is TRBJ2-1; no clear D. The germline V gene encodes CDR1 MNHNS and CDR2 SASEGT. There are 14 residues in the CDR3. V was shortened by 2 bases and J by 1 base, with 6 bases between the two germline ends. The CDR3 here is CASSELFSYNEQFF. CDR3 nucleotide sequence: TGTGCCAGCAGTGAACTATTTTCCTACAATGAGCAGTTCTTC.